This TCR beta chain was sequenced during a study of T cell responses to AZD1222 COVID-19 vaccine. Study outcomes and limitations: Just a handful of people given AZD1222 tested seropositive at baseline. The donor group comprised mostly white British people and more females; the analysis possibly underestimated clonal diversity. In the spike-specific TCR repertoire, nearly half reportedly target unmutated variant regions.

The method was immunoSEQ multiplex PCR; TCRdb's version includes in-frame clones alone and lacks a portion of them. The sample gives tens of thousands of clones, around 88% of which show up once; 15% to 20% is in the top ten. This clone has a handful of counts. Its target is not known. Trimming removed 1 base from V and 3 bases from J, with 13 bases in between. Germline lookup yields CDR1 PRHDT and CDR2 FYEKMQ (reference sequence). This CDR3 is built from 16 residues. The origin of this receptor is an adult in good health. The rearrangement uses TRBV13 and TRBJ2-1; perhaps TRBD2 as D (6 bases). The sample was peripheral blood, taken on day 0 of AZD1222 vaccination. CDR3 bases: TGTGCCAGCAGCTTAGCGGGAGCCTCCGTCTACAATGAGCAGTTCTTC. This translates into CASSLAGASVYNEQFF.